This T cell receptor (beta chain) was sequenced for a study of CD8+ T cells in alopecia areata. It was cDNA, reverse transcribed from extracted RNA, that served as the sequencing template. Clones were read by immunoSEQ multiplex PCR, and TCRdb kept only the in-frame ones, dropping some. The data contain around 140,000 clones, about three fifths of them singletons. Collection of lesional scalp punch biopsies and peripheral blood was performed in alopecia areata patients. This clone turned up a few times. Its antigen is unidentified. Regarding the study as a whole: Unlike in mice, where it was clearer, TCR sharing across patients was less clear, possibly HLA-related. Clonality was higher in lesional than normal scalp, especially in alopecia totalis/universalis.

This CDR3 is 15 amino acids long. Germline assignment: CDR1 SGHTA and CDR2 FQGNSA. Trimming cost V 1 base and J 7 bases; bases outside gene matches: 9. The chain couples TRBV7-2 to TRBJ2-7; 8 nucleotides align to TRBD1. The clonotype comes from a human donor with alopecia areata. The specimen comprised CD4+ T cells sorted from blood, sampled at week 0. CDR3 in DNA: TGTGCCAGCAGCTTAGGGGTTGGAGGACAGGGTGAGCAGTACTTC. This gives the protein CASSLGVGGQGEQYF.